The 21 T cell receptor beta chains in this list originate from one sample, sequenced in a study of T cell repertoires in cytomegalovirus infection. Each CDR3 protein is one row after TCRdb ran MiXCR on the reads. Here the sample spans about 440,000 distinct CDR3 sequences, roughly 31% being singletons. Sequencing was carried out using PBMCs. These receptors all come from a human donor in good health (CMV status not recorded). Some clones in this sample may be carry-over from other donors' samples.

The V call is TRBV29-1, the J call TRBJ2-5; D unresolved. This CDR3 is 12 amino acids long. The germline V gene encodes CDR1 SQVTM and CDR2 ANQGSEA. V was clipped by 3 bases and J by 5 bases, with 10 bases between them. In DNA form, the CDR3 reads TGCAGCGTTGACCCACGGACGGAGACCCAGTACTTC. Its protein is CSVDPRTETQYF.

CDR3 protein: CASSPPGGSRGTDTQYF. As DNA, the CDR3 is TGTGCCAGCTCACCACCTGGGGGATCGCGCGGTACAGATACGCAGTATTTT. The chain uses TRBV18 and TRBJ2-3; either TRBD1 or TRBD2 may supply D (5 bases each). This CDR3 has 17 residues. CDR1 and CDR2 (germline): KGHSH, LQKENI. V was trimmed by 0 bases and J by 3 bases, leaving 16 bases between them.

This clonotype came up many times. The chain recombines TRBV7-2 with TRBJ2-1, with D hard to call. The CDR3 loop spans 16 amino acids. In germline, CDR1 is SGHTA, CDR2 FQGNSA. V lost 5 bases to trimming and J lost 1 base, with 15 bases between them. The CDR3: CASSTGGVRSYNEQFF. CDR3 coding DNA: TGTGCCAGCAGCACTGGTGGGGTAAGGTCCTACAATGAGCAGTTCTTC.

A note on this clonotype: This sequence may be a read error, since a much larger clone differs from it by one base. The rearrangement uses TRBV7-8 and TRBJ2-1; D is possibly TRBD2 (6 bases). The germline V gene encodes CDR1 SGHVS and CDR2 FQNEAQ. The CDR3 extends over 17 amino acids. The CDR3, as DNA: TGTGCCAACAGCTCTCAGCCCGGCAGGGCGGGACTCAATGAGCAGTTCTTC. Its translation: CANSSQPGRAGLNEQFF.

This clonotype has a handful of counts. The rearrangement links TRBV29-1 to TRBJ1-2; D uncertain. Trimming removed 4 bases from V and 8 bases from J, with 11 bases in between. Per the germline V gene, CDR1 is SQVTM and CDR2 is ANQGSEA. This CDR3 comprises 11 residues. CDR3 sequence reads: CSVGTGFGYTF. The CDR3 DNA sequence: TGCAGCGTTGGGACGGGGTTCGGCTACACCTTC. The variable domain in full, with the rest retrieved from reference TRBV29-1 and TRBJ1-2, is SAVISQKPSRDICQRGTSLTIQCQVDSQVTMMFWYRQQPGQSLTLIATANQGSEATYESGFVIDKFPISRPNLTFSTLTVSNMSPEDSSIYLCSVGTGFGYTFGSGTRLTVV.

This chain joins TRBV6-8 and TRBJ1-3; no reliable D call. Trimming removed 8 bases from V and 0 bases from J, with 5 bases in between. This CDR3 contains 12 residues. Germline V gene lookup returns CDR1 MNHGY and CDR2 SAAAGT. The CDR3 DNA sequence: TGTGCCAGCTGGAACTCTGGAAACACCATATATTTT. Protein product: CASWNSGNTIYF.

This clonotype has only a few counts. This chain links TRBV23-1 with TRBJ2-5; the match to TRBD2 covers 8 bases. TRBV23-1 is classed as an ORF, of uncertain function. Trimming took 1 base from V and 3 from J; bases not matched to a gene: 7. The CDR3 is 16 amino acids. The CDR3 sequence is CASSQWRLLAEETQYF. The CDR3 DNA reads TGCGCCAGCAGTCAATGGCGGTTACTAGCGGAAGAGACCCAGTACTTC.

To note about this clonotype: The junction departs from germline at one end; a sequencing error may be responsible. V and J are TRBV7-3 and TRBJ2-3; TRBD1 matches 7 bases. CDR1 is SGHTA and CDR2 is FQGTGA in the germline V gene. The CDR3 consists of 14 residues. This chain's CDR3 is CSSSRDSNTDTQYF. As DNA, the CDR3 is TGTTCCAGCAGCCGGGACAGCAACACAGATACGCAGTATTTT. Full variable domain (missing parts from reference TRBV7-3 and TRBJ2-3): GAGVSQTPSNKVTEKGKYVELRCDPISGHTALYWYRQSLGQGPEFLIYFQGTGAADDSGLPNDRFFAVRPEGSVSTLKIQRTERGDSAVYLCSSSRDSNTDTQYFGPGTRLTVL.

This clonotype was detected only once. The chain is built from TRBV11-2 and TRBJ2-7, with TRBD1 as a possible D gene (5 bases). The V gene lost 3 bases and the J gene lost 2 bases, with 26 bases spanning the gap. Germline CDR1 is SGHAT and CDR2 is FQNNGV. The CDR3 consists of 19 residues. CDR3 sequence reads: CASSFLRASVTVPTYEQYF. The CDR3 bases are TGTGCCAGCAGCTTTCTCCGGGCAAGTGTGACAGTCCCGACCTACGAGCAGTACTTC.

A few counts support this clonotype. The genes are TRBV5-4 and TRBJ1-1; TRBD1 matches at 9 bases. J gave up 3 bases and V 3 bases, and 15 bases lay outside the gene matches. The CDR3 has 18 residues. CDR1 and CDR2 (germline): SGHNT, YYREEE (reference sequence). CDR3 sequence (DNA): TGTGCCAGCAGCTCACCTCATCGGACAGGGGTAGGGTACACTGAAGCTTTCTTT. Amino acid sequence: CASSSPHRTGVGYTEAFF.

This clonotype appeared a few times. The V gene is TRBV28, the J gene TRBJ2-1; D unresolved. Germline values: CDR1 MDHEN, CDR2 SYDVKM. The CDR3 sequence is 14 residues long. Trimming took off 6 bases at V and 0 bases at J, with 9 bases between the two ends. CDR3 amino acids: CASSPRISYNEQFF. The CDR3 DNA follows: TGTGCCAGCAGCCCCAGAATCTCCTACAATGAGCAGTTCTTC.

V gene TRBV6-5 combines with J gene TRBJ2-6; D unclear. The germline gives CDR1 MNHEY, CDR2 SVGAGI. This CDR3 is built from 16 residues. The V and J ends lost 5 bases and 4 bases respectively, with 15 bases between them. The CDR3 here is CASSKRGVSGANVLTF. The CDR3 region has the DNA TGTGCCAGCAGTAAACGTGGGGTCTCCGGGGCCAACGTCCTGACTTTC.

This clonotype was observed a few times. V is TRBV20-1 and J is TRBJ2-1, with 10 bases identical to TRBD1. Trimming took 3 bases from V and 5 from J; bases not matched to a gene: 4. The length of the CDR3 is 14 residues. Germline CDR1 DFQATT, CDR2 SNEGSKA (reference sequence). The CDR3 protein is CSASRDRGHNEQFF. For the CDR3, the DNA is TGCAGTGCTAGTCGGGACAGGGGACACAATGAGCAGTTCTTC.

The chain couples TRBV7-9 to TRBJ1-6, with D uncertain. The CDR3 is 14 amino acids. Germline CDR1 and CDR2: SEHNR and FQNEAQ (reference sequence). The V end lost 1 base, the J end lost 3 bases, and 4 bases lay between the germline ends. The CDR3 loop is CASSLEGYNSPLHF. The CDR3, as DNA: TGTGCCAGCAGCTTAGAAGGCTATAATTCACCCCTCCACTTT. Using reference TRBV7-9 and TRBJ1-6 for the parts outside the CDR3, the full variable domain is DTGVSQNPRHKITKRGQNVTFRCDPISEHNRLYWYRQTLGQGPEFLTYFQNEAQLEKSRLLSDRFSAERPKGSFSTLEIQRTEQGDSAMYLCASSLEGYNSPLHFGNGTRLTVT.

The J gene is TRBJ1-5, the V gene TRBV20-1, with D possibly being TRBD1 (6 bases). V lost 2 bases to trimming and J lost 1 base, with 9 bases between them. This CDR3 contains 14 residues. Per germline, CDR1 DFQATT and CDR2 SNEGSKA (reference sequence). For the CDR3, the DNA is TGCAGTGCTAGAATCAGGGGAAGCAATCAGCCCCAGCATTTT. Protein product: CSARIRGSNQPQHF.

The chain joins TRBV23-1 to TRBJ2-3; 10 bases agree with TRBD1. TRBV23-1 is an ORF for which the function is uncertain. V was clipped by 1 base and J by 1 base; unmatched bases: 2. The CDR3 length is 16 residues. CDR3 in DNA: TGCGCCAGCAGTCAATGGGGACAGGGGCGCACAGATACGCAGTATTTT. Translating it yields CASSQWGQGRTDTQYF.

Notes on this clonotype: A read error is possible here, since a much larger clone lies one base away. Likely a read error: the CDR3 ends without its conserved phenylalanine or tryptophan. V is TRBV7-2 and J is TRBJ2-5; D remains unclear. The CDR3 runs to 12 residues. V lost 5 bases to trimming and J lost 0 bases, with 4 bases between them. CDR1 SGHTA and CDR2 FQGNSA come from the germline V gene. The DNA for the CDR3 is TGTGCCAGCAGCCTGTACCAAGAGACCCAGTACTTA. This translates into CASSLYQETQYL.

This clonotype has at least ten counts. The chain joins TRBV19 to TRBJ1-1, with D maybe TRBD1 (5 bases). V was cut by 7 bases and J by 1 base, with 16 bases left in between. The CDR3 extends over 15 amino acids. The germline CDR1 and CDR2 sequences are LNHDA and SQIVND (reference sequence). CDR3 residues: CASTRFGQQNTEAFF. CDR3 in DNA: TGTGCCAGTACTAGATTTGGACAACAGAACACTGAAGCTTTCTTT.

This clonotype was seen more than once but under ten times. The rearrangement uses TRBV7-8 and TRBJ2-7, with D uncertain. CDR3 length: 14 residues. V lost 0 bases, J lost 4 bases, and 10 bases lay in between. Per germline, CDR1 SGHVS and CDR2 FQNEAQ. This chain's CDR3 is CASSLAQIKYEQYF. The CDR3 nucleotides read TGTGCCAGCAGCTTAGCCCAGATCAAATACGAGCAGTACTTC.

The table lists this clonotype with many counts. The gene calls are TRBV7-2 and TRBJ1-1, with 7 bases matching TRBD1. CDR1 and CDR2 (germline): SGHTA, FQGNSA. This CDR3 is built from 14 residues. Trimming at V came to 4 bases and at J to 1 base, leaving 3 bases not matched to a gene. The DNA of the CDR3 is TGTGCCAGCAGCTCCAGGGGGACGAACACTGAAGCTTTCTTT. Its protein product is CASSSRGTNTEAFF. Using reference TRBV7-2 and TRBJ1-1 for the parts outside the CDR3, the full variable domain is GAGVSQSPSNKVTEKGKDVELRCDPISGHTALYWYRQSLGQGLEFLIYFQGNSAPDKSGLPSDRFSAERTGGSVSTLTIQRTQQEDSAVYLCASSSRGTNTEAFFGQGTRLTVV.

Points on this clonotype: The CDR3 carries no conserved terminal phenylalanine or tryptophan, so it likely arises from a read error. The limits of the CDR3 on the DNA are not certain, so only TCRdb's listed CDR3 is given. The rearrangement uses TRBV12-3 or TRBV12-4 and TRBJ2-1; the table's D call, TRBD1, has no DNA check behind it. The CDR3 sequence runs 15 residues, both termini included. CDR3 region: CASTPPGTANNEQLL.